The 31 T cell receptor beta chains below come from one sample, sequenced in a study of CD8 T cells in Susac syndrome. Reverse transcription of about 0.45 to 1 ug RNA was performed with random hexamers. TCRdb reprocessed the immunoSEQ multiplex PCR reads with MiXCR, giving one entry per CDR3 protein. The sample includes around 140,000 distinct CDR3 sequences, 65% to 90% of them seen just once. The sequenced sample consisted of CD8+ T cells from PBMCs. The receptors originated from a human donor with multiple sclerosis.

Details on this clonotype: This CDR3 is missing its conserved last phenylalanine or tryptophan, likely due to a read error. This rearrangement joins TRBV29-1 to TRBJ1-2; tentatively, D is TRBD1 (5 bases). The V end lost 8 bases, the J end lost 8 bases, and 24 bases lay between the germline ends. There are 14 residues in the CDR3. Germline CDR1 SQVTM, CDR2 ANQGSEA. CDR3 residues: CSIALAGQGDGYTL. CDR3 in DNA: TGCAGCATTGCCTTAGCCGGGCAGGGTGACGGCTACACCCTC.

The chain combines TRBV30 with TRBJ2-1; possibly TRBD1 for D (5 bases). From germline, CDR1 is GTSNPN and CDR2 SVGIG (reference sequence). Deletions cut 7 bases from V and 9 bases from J, with 10 bases between. The CDR3 has 10 amino acids. The CDR3 region is CASDTSEQFF. In DNA, the CDR3 is TGTGCCTCGGACACGTCTGAGCAGTTCTTC. Drawing the rest from reference TRBV30 and TRBJ2-1, the complete variable domain is SQTIHQWPATLVQPVGSPLSLECTVEGTSNPNLYWYRQAAGRGLQLLFYSVGIGQISSEVPQNLSASRPQDRQFILSSKKLLLSDSGFYLCASDTSEQFFGPGTRLTVL.

V is TRBV2 and J is TRBJ1-3; D is ambiguous. V dropped 0 bases and J dropped 3 bases, with 18 bases sitting between them. Germline V gene sequence: CDR1 SNHLY, CDR2 FYNNEI. This CDR3 region has 18 residues. The chain's CDR3 is CASSEALLTYSYGNTIYF. CDR3 in DNA: TGTGCCAGCAGTGAAGCGCTTCTAACCTACTCCTATGGAAACACCATATATTTT. Combining the CDR3 with reference TRBV2 and TRBJ1-3 gives the whole variable domain EPEVTQTPSHQVTQMGQEVILRCVPISNHLYFYWYRQILGQKVEFLVSFYNNEISEKSEIFDDQFSVERPDGSNFTLKIRSTKLEDSAMYFCASSEALLTYSYGNTIYFGEGSWLTVV.

This chain uses TRBV12-3 or TRBV12-4 with TRBJ2-4; perhaps TRBD1 as D (7 bases). The CDR3 covers 21 residues. V lost 5 bases, J lost 0 bases, and 29 bases lay in between. CDR3 DNA sequence: TGTGCCAGCAGTCCTGTGTCTCGCGGGACAGTGCCATTTTTAGCCAAAAACATTCAGTACTTC. The encoded protein is CASSPVSRGTVPFLAKNIQYF.

The chain couples TRBV7-9 to TRBJ2-1, with a possible D match to TRBD1 (6 bases). Trimming removed 5 bases from V and 7 bases from J, with 18 bases in between. The CDR3 runs to 15 residues. Germline V gene data show CDR1 as SEHNR and CDR2 as FQNEAQ (reference sequence). This chain's CDR3 is CASSLTGLGQNEQFF. CDR3 coding DNA: TGTGCCAGCAGCCTCACAGGGTTGGGGCAGAATGAGCAGTTCTTC.

The V and J genes are TRBV30 and TRBJ1-3, with unresolved D. Trimming pared 4 bases from V and 0 bases from J, leaving 13 bases between. The length of the CDR3 is 15 residues. CDR1 is GTSNPN and CDR2 is SVGIG in the germline V gene (reference sequence). In DNA, the CDR3 is TGTGCCTGGATAGGCAGCTTGAGCTCTGGAAACACCATATATTTT. It is translated as CAWIGSLSSGNTIYF.

The chain couples TRBV5-1 to TRBJ1-6, with D perhaps matching TRBD1 (5 bases). In germline, CDR1 is SGHRS, CDR2 YFSETQ. This CDR3 has 13 amino acids. V gave up 0 bases and J gave up 7 bases, with 5 bases separating them. CDR3 in amino acids: CASSLAGNSPLHF. In nucleotides, the CDR3 is TGCGCCAGCAGCTTGGCAGGGAATTCACCCCTCCACTTT. Full variable domain (missing parts from reference TRBV5-1 and TRBJ1-6): KAGVTQTPRYLIKTRGQQVTLSCSPISGHRSVSWYQQTPGQGLQFLFEYFSETQRNKGNFPGRFSGRQFSNSRSEMNVSTLELGDSALYLCASSLAGNSPLHFGNGTRLTVT.

V and J are TRBV4-1 and TRBJ2-7; no reliable D call. Trimming took 5 bases from V and 5 from J, leaving 13 bases between them. The CDR3 extends over 13 amino acids. Germline-derived CDR1 and CDR2 are MGHRA and YSYEKL. The CDR3 here is CASSGRGFNEQYF. CDR3 DNA: TGCGCCAGCAGCGGGCGAGGTTTTAACGAGCAGTACTTC.

The chain employs TRBV12-3 or TRBV12-4 and TRBJ2-7; 7 bases fit TRBD1. J gave up 1 base and V 6 bases, and 3 bases lay outside the gene matches. The CDR3 consists of 13 residues. CDR3 bases: TGTGCCAGCAGATCGGGACAGTCCTACGAGCAGTACTTC. Its protein product is CASRSGQSYEQYF.

Only a few counts were recorded for this clonotype. The CDR3 protein is CASSLGTSGYNEQFF. The CDR3 coding sequence is TGTGCCAGCAGTTTGGGGACTAGCGGATACAATGAGCAGTTCTTC. The chain couples TRBV12-3 or TRBV12-4 to TRBJ2-1; 11 bases map to TRBD2. Trimming took 3 bases from V and 4 from J; bases not matched to a gene: 2. There are 15 residues in the CDR3.

The sample holds one count of this clonotype. The V call is TRBV7-8, the J call TRBJ1-1; a possible D gene is TRBD1 (5 bases). Trimming took off 4 bases at V and 4 bases at J, with 16 bases between the two ends. The germline CDR1 and CDR2 sequences are SGHVS and FQNEAQ. CDR3 length equals 15 residues. CDR3 nucleotide sequence: TGTGCCAGCAGCTCAAAGCCGCTTAGGGGCACTGAAGCTTTCTTT. Its translation is CASSSKPLRGTEAFF.

The V call is TRBV27, the J call TRBJ2-7; 7 nucleotides align to TRBD2. Germline CDR1 reads MNHEY; CDR2 reads SMNVEV (reference sequence). Unmatched junction bases numbered 4, after V lost 0 bases and J lost 5 bases. This CDR3 has 14 amino acids. DNA for the CDR3: TGTGCCAGCAGTTTATCCGGGGGGAGCAACGAGCAGTACTTC. Translated: CASSLSGGSNEQYF.

Only one count was recorded for this clonotype. The chain combines TRBV5-6 with TRBJ2-3, with TRBD1 identical over 8 bases. The CDR3 totals 15 residues. V gave up 0 bases and J gave up 11 bases; unmatched junction bases: 11. Germline V gene sequence: CDR1 SGHDT, CDR2 YYEEEE. The CDR3 loop is CASSLAAGGASKQYF. Here the CDR3 DNA reads TGTGCCAGCAGCTTGGCGGCAGGGGGCGCCTCCAAGCAGTATTTT.

V and J are TRBV12-3 or TRBV12-4 and TRBJ2-2; 8 bases align to TRBD1. This CDR3 comprises 15 residues. V shed 7 bases, J shed 4 bases, and the junction held 8 bases outside the gene matches. Here the CDR3 DNA reads TGTGCCAGCACCGCGGGACAGGCGGCCACCGGGGAGCTGTTTTTT. As protein: CASTAGQAATGELFF.

The chain recombines TRBV4-1 with TRBJ1-4; 7 nucleotides match TRBD1. CDR1 is MGHRA, CDR2 YSYEKL, per germline. The CDR3 consists of 15 residues. V trimming: 1 base; J trimming: 4 bases; junction bases outside the gene matches: 3. The chain's CDR3 is CASSQVQGNNEKLFF. CDR3 nucleotide sequence: TGCGCCAGCAGCCAAGTACAGGGGAATAATGAAAAACTGTTTTTT.

This chain links TRBV20-1 with TRBJ1-2; tentative D call: TRBD1 (5 bases). The V and J ends lost 3 bases and 5 bases respectively, with 10 bases between them. The CDR3 length is 12 residues. Germline lookup yields CDR1 DFQATT and CDR2 SNEGSKA (reference sequence). The CDR3 DNA is TGCAGTGCTAGTATCGGGACTTATGGCTACACCTTC. Residues: CSASIGTYGYTF.

The genes are TRBV15 and TRBJ1-2; possible D gene TRBD1, 6 bases. The germline V gene has CDR1 LNHNV and CDR2 YYDKDF (reference sequence). Between the trimmed V and J ends, which lost 5 bases and 8 bases, there was a span of 24 bases. The CDR3 totals 16 residues. This chain's CDR3 is CATSVAIEGVSRGYTF. CDR3 sequence (DNA): TGTGCCACCAGCGTCGCGATAGAGGGGGTATCGCGGGGCTACACCTTC.

This sequence joins TRBV6-1 and TRBJ1-4; D is undetermined. The CDR3 extends over 18 amino acids. Per germline, CDR1 MNHNS and CDR2 SASEGT. The germline V and J ends were trimmed by 0 bases and 8 bases, with 22 bases remaining between them. CDR3 coding DNA: TGTGCCAGCAGTGAAGCGCTTCAACTACCCCTCAGTTGGGAAAAACTGTTTTTT. Its translation: CASSEALQLPLSWEKLFF.

The genes are TRBV18 and TRBJ2-1; 9 bases agree with TRBD1. Looked up from germline, CDR1 is KGHSH and CDR2 is LQKENI. The CDR3 sequence is 15 residues long. Germline trimming cut 4 bases from V and 7 bases from J; bases unmatched to any gene: 8. The CDR3 here is CASSQPQGADNEQFF. The CDR3 coding sequence is TGTGCCAGCTCACAACCACAGGGGGCAGATAATGAGCAGTTCTTC.

The J gene is TRBJ2-7, the V gene TRBV11-2, with 8 bases identical to TRBD2. Trimming removed 3 bases from V and 2 bases from J; junction bases left unmatched: 6. From germline, CDR1 is SGHAT and CDR2 FQNNGV. The CDR3 spans 15 residues. The CDR3 spells CASSFRTSLPYEQYF. For the CDR3, the DNA is TGTGCCAGCAGCTTTAGGACTAGCTTACCCTACGAGCAGTACTTC.

This clonotype was seen only a few times. The gene calls are TRBV7-2 and TRBJ2-1; D is ambiguous. This CDR3 is built from 12 residues. Per the germline V gene, CDR1 is SGHTA and CDR2 is FQGNSA. Between the trimmed V and J ends, which lost 6 bases and 7 bases, there was a span of 10 bases. The CDR3 nucleotides are TGTGCCAGCAGACCCTCGCCGAATGAGCAGTTCTTC. Its protein is CASRPSPNEQFF. Looking up the rest from reference TRBV7-2 and TRBJ2-1 gives the full variable domain: GAGVSQSPSNKVTEKGKDVELRCDPISGHTALYWYRQSLGQGLEFLIYFQGNSAPDKSGLPSDRFSAERTGGSVSTLTIQRTQQEDSAVYLCASRPSPNEQFFGPGTRLTVL.

The chain couples TRBV6-2 or TRBV6-3 to TRBJ2-4, with D possibly matching TRBD1 (6 bases). Germline V gene data show CDR1 as MNHEY and CDR2 as SVGEGT. Trimming pared 5 bases from V and 3 bases from J, leaving 17 bases between. The CDR3 extends over 16 amino acids. The CDR3 DNA is TGTGCCAGCAGTCCTCGACCGGGACAATACAAAAACATTCAGTACTTC. Translation gives CASSPRPGQYKNIQYF.

This chain links TRBV19 with TRBJ1-1, with a tentative D call TRBD1 (5 bases). V was pared by 7 bases and J by 1 base, with 22 bases between. Germline values: CDR1 LNHDA, CDR2 SQIVND (reference sequence). The CDR3 runs 17 residues. The CDR3 coding sequence is TGTGCCAGTACCTTCTCTTCATCGACGGGGGAGAACACTGAAGCTTTCTTT. Protein sequence: CASTFSSSTGENTEAFF.

V usage is TRBV5-6 and J usage is TRBJ2-5; weak D call: TRBD2 (5 bases). Trimming took off 4 bases at V and 0 bases at J, with 25 bases between the two ends. The CDR3 runs to 19 residues. Germline V gene data show CDR1 as SGHDT and CDR2 as YYEEEE. Written as DNA, the CDR3 is TGTGCCAGCAGCGAAGGTCAGGCTAGCCACGGCCCCTACCAAGAGACCCAGTACTTC. Protein product: CASSEGQASHGPYQETQYF.

The chain couples TRBV2 to TRBJ2-3; tentatively, D is TRBD2 (6 bases). Per the germline V gene, CDR1 is SNHLY and CDR2 is FYNNEI. Trimming stripped 4 bases from V and 4 bases from J, with 15 bases between. CDR3 length equals 15 residues. CDR3 nucleotide sequence: TGTGCCAGCAGTGGACCGGGACTCCACGCAGATACGCAGTATTTT. Protein: CASSGPGLHADTQYF.

The V and J genes are TRBV19 and TRBJ2-1; no firm D call. The CDR3 covers 13 residues. The germline V gene has CDR1 LNHDA and CDR2 SQIVND (reference sequence). With 2 bases removed from V and 6 bases from J, the gap between germline ends came to 8 bases. The CDR3 sequence is CASSITASNEQFF. CDR3 nucleotides: TGTGCCAGTAGTATAACCGCCAGCAATGAGCAGTTCTTC. Supplemented by reference TRBV19 and TRBJ2-1, the full variable domain reads DGGITQSPKYLFRKEGQNVTLSCEQNLNHDAMYWYRQDPGQGLRLIYYSQIVNDFQKGDIAEGYSVSREKKESFPLTVTSAQKNPTAFYLCASSITASNEQFFGPGTRLTVL.

The genes are TRBV27 and TRBJ2-2; possible D gene TRBD1, 5 bases. V lost 1 base to trimming and J lost 5 bases, with 11 bases between them. Germline V lookup: CDR1 MNHEY, CDR2 SMNVEV (reference sequence). The CDR3 length is 15 residues. Written as DNA, the CDR3 is TGTGCCAGCAGTTTATTCCTCCAGGGTACCGGGGAGCTGTTTTTT. It yields the protein CASSLFLQGTGELFF.

This chain uses TRBV4-3 with TRBJ2-1, with 12 bases fitting TRBD2. With V trimmed by 1 base and J by 9 bases, 10 bases remained unmatched. CDR1 and CDR2 (germline): LGHNA, YSLEER. CDR3 size: 17 residues. CDR3 DNA sequence: TGCGCCAGCAGCCAAGTTTTTACCCTAGCGGGAGGGATTGAGCAGTTCTTC. Translation gives CASSQVFTLAGGIEQFF.

This clonotype was seen once. The chain couples TRBV12-3 or TRBV12-4 to TRBJ1-5; unclear D gene. The V end was cut by 2 bases, the J end by 7 bases, with 15 bases between. The CDR3 totals 15 residues. The CDR3 is CASSLWFEGGQPQHF. The CDR3, as DNA: TGTGCCAGCAGTTTATGGTTTGAGGGCGGGCAGCCCCAGCATTTT.

The chain couples TRBV2 to TRBJ2-1; possible D gene TRBD1, 6 bases. The length of the CDR3 is 16 residues. Per germline, CDR1 SNHLY and CDR2 FYNNEI. V lost 1 base, J lost 5 bases, and 15 bases lay in between. CDR3 bases: TGTGCCAGCAGTGAAGGGACTTCCAGGGGTGACAATGAGCAGTTCTTC. Translating it yields CASSEGTSRGDNEQFF.

This rearrangement joins TRBV7-9 to TRBJ2-1, with 7 positions matching TRBD2. J gave up 5 bases and V 2 bases, and 12 bases lay outside the gene matches. CDR3 size: 17 residues. The germline V gene has CDR1 SEHNR and CDR2 FQNEAQ (reference sequence). CDR3: CASSLLLAGVANNEQFF. CDR3 sequence (DNA): TGTGCCAGCAGCTTACTTTTGGCGGGAGTGGCCAACAATGAGCAGTTCTTC.